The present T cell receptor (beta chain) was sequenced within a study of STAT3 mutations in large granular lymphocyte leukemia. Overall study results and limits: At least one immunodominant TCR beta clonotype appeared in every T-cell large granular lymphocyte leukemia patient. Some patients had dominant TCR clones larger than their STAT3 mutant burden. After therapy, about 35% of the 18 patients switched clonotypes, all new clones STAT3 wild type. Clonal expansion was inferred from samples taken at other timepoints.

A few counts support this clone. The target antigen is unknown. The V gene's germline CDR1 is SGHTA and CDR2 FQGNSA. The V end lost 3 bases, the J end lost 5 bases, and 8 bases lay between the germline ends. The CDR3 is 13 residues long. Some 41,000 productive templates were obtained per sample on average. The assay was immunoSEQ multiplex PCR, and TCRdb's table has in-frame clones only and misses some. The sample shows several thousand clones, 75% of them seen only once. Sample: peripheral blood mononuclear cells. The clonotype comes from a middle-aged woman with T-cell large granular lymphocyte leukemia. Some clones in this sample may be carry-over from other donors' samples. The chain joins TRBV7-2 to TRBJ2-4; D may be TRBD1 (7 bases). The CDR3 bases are TGTGCCAGCAGCTTCAGGGGGGAAAACATTCAGTACTTC. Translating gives CASSFRGENIQYF.